The clone carrying this T cell receptor (beta chain) showed up just a few times. The antigen is undetermined. The sample belongs to a study of T cells in localized non-small cell lung cancer. General study points: Exceeding tumor, uninvolved adjacent lung had the highest T cell clonality. In adjacent lung appeared a median around 56 of the top 100 tumor clones. Higher blood T cell density tracked longer overall survival.

Method: immunoSEQ multiplex PCR; TCRdb's copy keeps in-frame clones and lacks some. Altogether tens of thousands of clones are present, approximately 90% being singletons, with the ten largest covering approximately 20%. The germline CDR1 and CDR2 sequences are MGHRA and YSYEKL. This CDR3 contains 16 residues. Trimming took 1 base from V and 6 from J; bases not matched to a gene: 6. The clonotype originates from a male donor older than 55 with stage III squamous cell lung carcinoma. This chain uses TRBV4-1 with TRBJ2-1, with 10 bases that match TRBD2. The material sequenced was peripheral blood, taken before any cancer treatment. This CDR3 is CASSQVRLAGVNEQFF. The CDR3 coding sequence is TGCGCCAGCAGCCAAGTGAGGCTAGCGGGGGTCAATGAGCAGTTCTTC.